This T cell receptor beta chain came from a study of cytomegalovirus exposure and HLA in healthy donors. Notes on the study in general: Most TCR sequences proved rare, with some public TCRs found in many donors.

This clone turned up a few times. What it binds is not known. Profiled with immunoSEQ multiplex PCR; TCRdb holds only in-frame clones, not every one. The sample includes 250,000 to 400,000 clones, roughly 86% of them seen just once. The CDR3 is 18 amino acids. J gave up 2 bases and V 4 bases, and 15 bases lay outside the gene matches. CDR1 and CDR2 (germline): SGHTA, FQGNSA. The sample was PBMCs. The source of this sequence is a man in his thirties or forties in good health and CMV-seronegative. The chain has TRBV7-2 and TRBJ2-5; 8 bases map to TRBD2. CDR3 residues: CASSYGGADISPQETQYF. As DNA, the CDR3 is TGTGCCAGCAGCTACGGGGGGGCAGACATCTCGCCACAAGAGACCCAGTACTTC.